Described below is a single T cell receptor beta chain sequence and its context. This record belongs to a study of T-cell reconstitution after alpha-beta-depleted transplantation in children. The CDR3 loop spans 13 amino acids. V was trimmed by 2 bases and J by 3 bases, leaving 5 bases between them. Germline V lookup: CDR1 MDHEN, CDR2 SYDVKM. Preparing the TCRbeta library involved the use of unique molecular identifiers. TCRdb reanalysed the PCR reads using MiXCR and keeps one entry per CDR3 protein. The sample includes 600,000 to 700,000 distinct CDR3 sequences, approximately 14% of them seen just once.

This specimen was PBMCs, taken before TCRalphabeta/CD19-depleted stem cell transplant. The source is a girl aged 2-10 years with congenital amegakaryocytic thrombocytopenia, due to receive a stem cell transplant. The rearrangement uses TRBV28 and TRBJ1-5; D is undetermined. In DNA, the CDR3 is TGTGCCAGCAGTTTACGACACAATCAGCCCCAGCATTTT. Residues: CASSLRHNQPQHF.